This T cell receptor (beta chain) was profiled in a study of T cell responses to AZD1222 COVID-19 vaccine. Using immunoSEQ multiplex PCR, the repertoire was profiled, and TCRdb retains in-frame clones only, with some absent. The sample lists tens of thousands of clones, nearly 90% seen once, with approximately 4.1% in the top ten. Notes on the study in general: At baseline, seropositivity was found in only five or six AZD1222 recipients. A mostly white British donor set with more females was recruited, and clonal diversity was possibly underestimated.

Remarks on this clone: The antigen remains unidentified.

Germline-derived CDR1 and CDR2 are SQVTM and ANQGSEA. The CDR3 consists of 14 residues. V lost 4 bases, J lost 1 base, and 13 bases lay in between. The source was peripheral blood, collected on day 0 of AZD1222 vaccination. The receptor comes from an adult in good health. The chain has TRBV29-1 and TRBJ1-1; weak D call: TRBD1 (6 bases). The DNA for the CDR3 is TGCAGCGTTGCCCCCCAACAGGGGAACACTGAAGCTTTCTTT. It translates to CSVAPQQGNTEAFF.